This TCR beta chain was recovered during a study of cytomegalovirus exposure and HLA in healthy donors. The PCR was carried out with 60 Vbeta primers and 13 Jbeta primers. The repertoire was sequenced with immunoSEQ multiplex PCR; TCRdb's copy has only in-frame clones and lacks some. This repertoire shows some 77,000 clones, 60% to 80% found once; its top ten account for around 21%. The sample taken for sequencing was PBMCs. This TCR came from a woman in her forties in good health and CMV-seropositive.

The CDR3 coding sequence is TGCGCCAGCAGCTTGGACGGATTGCGGACAGGGTTAACTGGGGCCAACGTCCTGACTTTC. This sequence encodes CASSLDGLRTGLTGANVLTF. This chain links TRBV5-1 with TRBJ2-6; 8 bases map to TRBD1. The V gene end was trimmed by 0 bases and the J gene end by 2 bases; junction bases not matched to a gene: 13. Per the germline V gene, CDR1 is SGHRS and CDR2 is YFSETQ. The CDR3 covers 20 residues.